Here is one T cell receptor beta chain with its context. Its antigen is unknown. CD45RO-negative cells were positively selected for CCR7, leaving out terminally differentiated effector memory CD45RA+ cells. This sample is drawn from a study of shared clonotypes between healthy human individuals. On the study more broadly: Plates per donor: three CD4 naive, three CD4 memory, two CD8 naive, one CD8 memory.

Germline-derived CDR1 and CDR2 are PRHDT and FYEKMQ (reference sequence). V gave up 5 bases and J gave up 6 bases, with 14 bases separating them. There are 13 residues in the CDR3. Study outcomes and limitations: Around 5% was the fraction of naive CD4 clonotypes found shared across a few donors.

This table comes from immunoSEQ multiplex PCR, and its TCRdb copy is limited to in-frame clones, with some not included. Of about 2 million clones in the sample, about 95% are singletons; the top ten hold under 1.5%. The sample was naive CD8+ T cells sorted from blood. The sequence was obtained from a man younger than 30 in good health. V usage is TRBV13 and J usage is TRBJ2-7, with D perhaps matching TRBD1 or TRBD2 (5 bases each). The CDR3 region is CASSPGPRLEQYF. Written as DNA, the CDR3 is TGTGCCAGCAGCCCGGGACCCCGCCTCGAGCAGTACTTC. Full variable domain (remainder filled in from reference TRBV13 and TRBJ2-7): AAGVIQSPRHLIKEKRETATLKCYPIPRHDTVYWYQQGPGQDPQFLISFYEKMQSDKGSIPDRFSAQQFSDYHSELNMSSLELGDSALYFCASSPGPRLEQYFGPGTRLTVT.